A selection of T cell receptor beta chains follows, all from one sample in a study of PD-1 blockade in classical Hodgkin lymphoma. Libraries were prepared by immunoSEQ multiplex PCR; TCRdb keeps only in-frame clonotypes and omits some of them. The table lists tens of thousands of clones, approximately 80% of them singletons. This sample comprised peripheral blood mononuclear cells (PBMCs), obtained before the second cycle of nivolumab. Receptor source: a human donor with classical Hodgkin lymphoma. CDR3s include the opening cysteine and the closing phenylalanine or tryptophan. D genes are given only for firm matches. Size values are once, few and many counts, or a class for expanded clones, and some rows have none.

size,J,D,V,CDR3,DNA
.,TRBJ2-7,.,TRBV27,CASSGGDTSYEQYF,TGTGCCAGCAGTGGAGGGGACACCTCCTACGAGCAGTACTTC
few,TRBJ2-3,TRBD2,TRBV10-3,CAISESWASGKPGDTQYF,TGTGCCATCAGTGAGTCGTGGGCTAGCGGGAAACCCGGGGATACGCAGTATTTT
.,TRBJ2-7,.,TRBV6-6,CASSYRGYEQYF,TGTGCCAGCAGTTACAGGGGATATGAGCAGTACTTC
.,TRBJ2-1,.,TRBV4-2,CASSQDTLGGLYNEQFF,TGTGCCAGCAGCCAAGATACCTTGGGGGGACTCTACAATGAGCAGTTCTTC
.,TRBJ2-7,.,TRBV7-9,CASSLGASSYEQYF,TGTGCCAGCAGCTTAGGGGCAAGCTCCTACGAGCAGTACTTC
.,TRBJ2-6,.,TRBV28,CASSLGGAGANVLTF,TGTGCCAGCAGTTTAGGGGGGGCAGGGGCCAACGTCCTGACTTTC
.,TRBJ2-7,.,TRBV5-6,CASSLIQSRDSFSYEQYF,TGTGCCAGCAGCTTGATACAGTCGAGGGACTCCTTCTCCTACGAGCAGTACTTC
.,TRBJ2-1,TRBD2,TRBV27,CASSTRGGASYNEQFF,TGTGCCAGCAGTACCCGCGGGGGGGCCTCCTACAATGAGCAGTTCTTC
.,TRBJ2-1,.,TRBV6-6,CASSYSRVYNEQFF,TGTGCCAGCAGTTACTCGAGGGTTTACAATGAGCAGTTCTTC
.,TRBJ2-7,.,TRBV6-5,CASKKGWAGNYEQYF,TGTGCCAGCAAAAAGGGGTGGGCAGGGAACTACGAGCAGTACTTC
.,TRBJ2-3,.,TRBV27,CASSLFYRDTQYF,TGTGCCAGCAGTTTGTTTTACAGGGATACGCAGTATTTT
.,TRBJ1-1,.,TRBV27,CASSLWVGTEAFF,TGTGCCAGCAGTTTATGGGTGGGCACTGAAGCTTTCTTT
.,TRBJ1-2,.,TRBV10-3,CAISESLKDGYTF,TGTGCCATCAGTGAGTCCCTTAAGGACGGCTACACCTTC
.,TRBJ2-1,TRBD1,TRBV6-4,CASSSTGTGANEQFF,TGTGCCAGCAGTAGCACCGGGACAGGGGCAAATGAGCAGTTCTTC
.,TRBJ2-2,TRBD2,TRBV9,CASSAGTSRVGELFF,TGTGCCAGCAGCGCCGGGACTAGTCGAGTCGGGGAGCTGTTTTTT
.,TRBJ1-3,.,TRBV13,CASSLGRSSGNTIYF,TGTGCCAGCAGCTTAGGCCGGAGCTCTGGAAACACCATATATTTT
.,TRBJ1-6,.,TRBV6-1,CASRDVSNSPLHF,TGTGCCAGCAGGGATGTATCTAATTCACCCCTCCACTTT
.,TRBJ1-1,.,TRBV6-5,CASHTPGAAFF,TGTGCCAGCCACACTCCGGGGGCAGCTTTCTTT
.,TRBJ2-7,.,TRBV4-2,CASRDQETASYEQYF,TGTGCCAGCAGAGACCAAGAAACAGCCTCCTACGAGCAGTACTTC
.,TRBJ1-2,.,TRBV14,CASSQVESQGYTF,TGTGCCAGCAGCCAAGTTGAGTCCCAGGGCTACACCTTC
.,TRBJ1-5,.,TRBV6-6,CASTRDRDTNQPQHF,TGTGCCAGCACTAGGGACCGGGACACCAATCAGCCCCAGCATTTT
.,TRBJ2-3,.,TRBV4-1,CASSQDGVAADTQYF,TGCGCCAGCAGCCAAGATGGGGTAGCAGCGGATACGCAGTATTTT
.,TRBJ1-2,.,TRBV5-1,CASSPTGRTLGANYGYTF,TGCGCCAGCAGCCCAACGGGTAGAACCCTAGGGGCTAACTATGGCTACACCTTC
.,TRBJ1-6,TRBD1,TRBV7-2,CASSPQTGVDSPLHF,TGTGCCAGCAGCCCCCAGACAGGGGTGGATTCACCCCTCCACTTT
.,TRBJ2-5,TRBD2,TRBV5-1,CASSLDLAGTYQETQYF,TGCGCCAGCAGCTTGGATCTAGCGGGGACTTACCAAGAGACCCAGTACTTC
once,TRBJ1-6,.,TRBV10-3,CAISEPRSPLHF,TGTGCCATCAGTGAGCCTAGATCACCCCTCCACTTT
.,TRBJ1-4,.,TRBV5-1,CASSYDIAGGTEKLFF,TGCGCCAGCAGTTACGACATTGCGGGGGGAACTGAAAAACTGTTTTTT